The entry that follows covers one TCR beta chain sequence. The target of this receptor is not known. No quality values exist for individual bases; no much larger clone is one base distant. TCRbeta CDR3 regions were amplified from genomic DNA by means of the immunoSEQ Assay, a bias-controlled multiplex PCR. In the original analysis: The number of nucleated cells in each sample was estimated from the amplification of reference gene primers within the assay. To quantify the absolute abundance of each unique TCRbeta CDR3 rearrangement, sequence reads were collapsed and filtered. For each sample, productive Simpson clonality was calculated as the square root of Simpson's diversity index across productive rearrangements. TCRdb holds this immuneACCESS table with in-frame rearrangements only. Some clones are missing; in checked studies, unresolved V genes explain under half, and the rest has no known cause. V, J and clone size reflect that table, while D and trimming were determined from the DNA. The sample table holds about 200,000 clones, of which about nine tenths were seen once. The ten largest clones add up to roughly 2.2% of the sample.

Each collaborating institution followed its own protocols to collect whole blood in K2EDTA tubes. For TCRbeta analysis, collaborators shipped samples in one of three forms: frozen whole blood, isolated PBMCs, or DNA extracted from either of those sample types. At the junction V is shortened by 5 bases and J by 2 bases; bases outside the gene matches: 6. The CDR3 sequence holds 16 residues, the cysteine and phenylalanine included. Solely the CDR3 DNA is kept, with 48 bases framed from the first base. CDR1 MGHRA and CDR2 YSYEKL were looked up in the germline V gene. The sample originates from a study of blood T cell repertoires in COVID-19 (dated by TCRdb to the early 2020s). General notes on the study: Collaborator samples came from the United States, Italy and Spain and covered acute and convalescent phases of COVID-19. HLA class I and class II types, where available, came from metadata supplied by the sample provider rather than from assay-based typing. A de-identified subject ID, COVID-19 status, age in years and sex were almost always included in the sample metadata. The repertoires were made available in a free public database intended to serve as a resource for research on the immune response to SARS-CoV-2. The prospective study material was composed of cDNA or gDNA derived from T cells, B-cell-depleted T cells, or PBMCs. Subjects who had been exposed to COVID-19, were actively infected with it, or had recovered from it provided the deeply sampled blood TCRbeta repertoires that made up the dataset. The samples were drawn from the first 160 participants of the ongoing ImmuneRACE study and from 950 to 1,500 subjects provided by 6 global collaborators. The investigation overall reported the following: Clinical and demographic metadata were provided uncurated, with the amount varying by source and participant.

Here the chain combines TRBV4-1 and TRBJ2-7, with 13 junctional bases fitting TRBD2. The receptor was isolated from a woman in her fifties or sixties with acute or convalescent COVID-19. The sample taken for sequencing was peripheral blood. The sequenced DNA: TGCGCCAGCAGCACTAAAACTAGCGGGGGGGCCTACGAGCAGTACTTC. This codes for CASSTKTSGGAYEQYF.